The 10 T cell receptor beta chains below were found in one sample sequenced in a study of technical replicates of blood from four donors. Profiled with immunoSEQ multiplex PCR; TCRdb holds only in-frame clones, not every one. The data contain approximately 50,000 clones, 95% to 96% of them singletons. The source material was T cells isolated from PBMCs. The source of these receptors is a human donor in good health.

The chain is built from TRBV18 and TRBJ2-7; TRBD1 matches 7 bases. Germline CDR1 is KGHSH and CDR2 is LQKENI. The V gene end was trimmed by 3 bases and the J gene end by 5 bases; junction bases not matched to a gene: 7. The CDR3 spans 14 residues. The DNA of the CDR3 is TGTGCCAGCTCACCTAGGACAGGCCTGGACGAGCAGTACTTC. It codes for CASSPRTGLDEQYF.

V and J are TRBV18 and TRBJ1-5, with TRBD1 identical over 10 bases. V was pared by 6 bases and J by 4 bases, with 6 bases of the junction left unmatched. The germline V gene has CDR1 KGHSH and CDR2 LQKENI. CDR3 length: 15 amino acids. CDR3 region: CASSAPDRGNQPQHF. CDR3 nucleotides: TGTGCCAGCTCCGCGCCGGACAGGGGGAATCAGCCCCAGCATTTT.

This rearrangement joins TRBV28 to TRBJ1-1; no clear D. The ends were cut back, 1 base at V and 1 base at J, with 4 bases in the middle. CDR3 length: 13 residues. Germline lookup yields CDR1 MDHEN and CDR2 SYDVKM. In nucleotides, the CDR3 is TGTGCCAGCAGTTTATCACAGAACACTGAAGCTTTCTTT. Protein sequence: CASSLSQNTEAFF.

The chain carries TRBV6-4 and TRBJ2-7; a possible D gene is TRBD2 (6 bases). The V end lost 2 bases, the J end lost 5 bases, and 28 bases lay between the germline ends. This CDR3 comprises 19 residues. CDR1 is MRHNA and CDR2 is SNTAGT in the germline V gene. The CDR3 reads CASSDSIKEAGGGPDEQYF. DNA of the CDR3: TGTGCCAGCAGTGACAGTATTAAGGAAGCGGGTGGCGGCCCGGACGAGCAGTACTTC.

The chain employs TRBV28 and TRBJ1-5; a possible D gene is TRBD1 (6 bases). CDR1 and CDR2 from the germline V gene are MDHEN and SYDVKM. With 7 bases removed from V and 3 bases from J, the gap between germline ends came to 10 bases. This CDR3 comprises 13 residues. The CDR3 protein is CASNRGYNQPQHF. DNA for the CDR3: TGTGCCAGCAATAGGGGGTACAATCAGCCCCAGCATTTT.

J is TRBJ1-5 and V is TRBV9; 11 bases match TRBD1. The CDR3 covers 16 residues. Germline-derived CDR1 and CDR2 are SGDLS and YYNGEE. With V trimmed by 4 bases and J by 3 bases, 6 bases remained unmatched. CDR3 amino acids: CASSPGTGGVNQPQHF. In nucleotides, the CDR3 is TGTGCCAGCAGCCCAGGGACAGGGGGTGTCAATCAGCCCCAGCATTTT. The whole variable domain, remainder taken from reference TRBV9 and TRBJ1-5, is DSGVTQTPKHLITATGQRVTLRCSPRSGDLSVYWYQQSLDQGLQFLIQYYNGEERAKGNILERFSAQQFPDLHSELNLSSLELGDSALYFCASSPGTGGVNQPQHFGDGTRLSIL.

The rearrangement joins TRBV9 to TRBJ2-7; D is uncertain. The CDR3 sequence is 13 residues long. The germline V gene has CDR1 SGDLS and CDR2 YYNGEE. V was pared by 4 bases and J by 0 bases, with 8 bases between. This CDR3 reads CASSPPSSYEQYF. The CDR3 DNA is TGTGCCAGCAGCCCGCCCAGCTCCTACGAGCAGTACTTC.

The chain combines TRBV9 with TRBJ2-2; D perhaps matches TRBD2 (6 bases). Germline assignment: CDR1 SGDLS and CDR2 YYNGEE. V lost 0 bases, J lost 8 bases, and 8 bases lay in between. The CDR3 is made up of 13 amino acids. The CDR3, as DNA: TGTGCCAGCAGCGTAGCTGCGGGGGGGGAGCTGTTTTTT. Translated, it gives CASSVAAGGELFF.

The gene calls are TRBV30 and TRBJ1-1, with TRBD1 as a possible D gene (5 bases). CDR1 is GTSNPN and CDR2 is SVGIG in the germline V gene (reference sequence). The length of the CDR3 is 12 residues. V lost 4 bases and J 4 bases, leaving 10 bases between the germline ends. This CDR3 is CAWTGVGTEAFF. The DNA for the CDR3 is TGTGCCTGGACGGGGGTGGGCACTGAAGCTTTCTTT.

The chain combines TRBV9 with TRBJ2-3, with D possibly TRBD1 on 6 matching bases. The V gene's germline CDR1 is SGDLS and CDR2 YYNGEE. The CDR3 covers 15 residues. Trimming stripped 0 bases from V and 3 bases from J, with 11 bases between. DNA for the CDR3: TGTGCCAGCAGCGTAGGTGGCAGGGGTACAGATACGCAGTATTTT. Residues: CASSVGGRGTDTQYF. The full variable domain, completed using reference TRBV9 and TRBJ2-3, is DSGVTQTPKHLITATGQRVTLRCSPRSGDLSVYWYQQSLDQGLQFLIQYYNGEERAKGNILERFSAQQFPDLHSELNLSSLELGDSALYFCASSVGGRGTDTQYFGPGTRLTVL.